These T cell receptor beta chains were read from a single sample in a study of blood T cell repertoires in COVID-19. The method was immunoSEQ multiplex PCR; TCRdb's version includes in-frame clones alone and lacks a portion of them. The table has over 90,000 clones, 88% seen once; the top ten hold about 3.5%. Sequencing input: peripheral blood. These TCRs come from a human donor in a cohort sampled during active COVID-19. Both conserved end residues are part of each CDR3. Each record gives: CDR3 protein, J gene, V gene.

CASSPVGHGLGPQHF	TRBJ1-5	TRBV18
CASSPSGQSSTYEQYF	TRBJ2-7	TRBV23-1
CASSPQPGSNEQFF	TRBJ2-1	TRBV5-1
CAIRGAVSTDTQYF	TRBJ2-3	TRBV10-3
CASSLGQMNTEAFF	TRBJ1-1	TRBV5-1
CAIRKVKDSIFSYEQYF	TRBJ2-7	TRBV10-3
CASTPRDSLYEQYF	TRBJ2-7	TRBV6-5
CASSLWVRVTKPEQYF	TRBJ2-7	TRBV28
CASSPHREGLNYGYTF	TRBJ1-2	TRBV7-3
CASSEEGLATDTQYF	TRBJ2-3	TRBV6-1
CAVGGQGGQSPLHF	TRBJ1-6	TRBV3-1/TRBV3-2
CASGRYMTEGYTF	TRBJ1-2	TRBV6-5
CASRAGDYTEAFF	TRBJ1-1	TRBV2
CASSKSAGVVQETQYF	TRBJ2-5	TRBV21-1
CAWSDWTGNYGYTF	TRBJ1-2	TRBV30
CASGFTSGVSGELFF	TRBJ2-2	TRBV12-5
CASSQDGRARNEKLFF	TRBJ1-4	TRBV4-1
CASTRDNEQFF	TRBJ2-1	TRBV9
CASISLGGGKLFF	TRBJ1-4	TRBV19
CASRARLAGEPNNEQFF	TRBJ2-1	TRBV27
CASSILRGKHEQYF	TRBJ2-7	TRBV10-1
CASSGSGVPYEQYF	TRBJ2-7	TRBV19
CASSQGSNSYEQYF	TRBJ2-7	TRBV3-1/TRBV3-2
CASSEGGGNSPLHF	TRBJ1-6	TRBV9
CASSYDRGPYEQYF	TRBJ2-7	TRBV6-5
CASSLGTVETQYF	TRBJ2-5	TRBV5-6
CASSVRGNTEAFF	TRBJ1-1	TRBV9
CASSLVRDQPQHF	TRBJ1-5	TRBV7-3
CASSWLSAVNTEAFF	TRBJ1-1	TRBV5-6
CASSSDGGRPRDEQFF	TRBJ2-1	TRBV11-2
CASSQGREGPLRREQYF	TRBJ2-7	TRBV4-2
CASSQERTEAFF	TRBJ1-1	TRBV4-2
CASSGRDSSYEQYF	TRBJ2-7	TRBV9
CASSSRRELFF	TRBJ2-2	TRBV19
CASSVGLASYNEQFF	TRBJ2-1	TRBV9
CAWSRDRGRRNYGYTF	TRBJ1-2	TRBV30
CASSYSRTSNEQFF	TRBJ2-1	TRBV6-5
CATSVLSGRENEQFF	TRBJ2-1	TRBV24-1
CASSSPTSGSYEQYF	TRBJ2-7	TRBV27
CASSLGGTDTQYF	TRBJ2-3	TRBV5-1
CASSQRRSSGSGETQYF	TRBJ2-5	TRBV28
CATSSFLQEAYEQYF	TRBJ2-7	TRBV15
CASSISSNQPQHF	TRBJ1-5	TRBV5-1
CASSPGDPRPNTEAFF	TRBJ1-1	TRBV9
CASSGYLDEQFF	TRBJ2-1	TRBV9
CATSRRTGVTDTQYF	TRBJ2-3	TRBV15
CASSQASRDSYEQYF	TRBJ2-7	TRBV3-1/TRBV3-2
CASRGQGAGNEQFF	TRBJ2-1	TRBV6-5
CAWRRAPNEKLFF	TRBJ1-4	TRBV30
CAVGTGTQPQHF	TRBJ1-5	TRBV10-3
CASSLGRGSPYNEQFF	TRBJ2-1	TRBV7-8
CASSVVGGSSYNEQFF	TRBJ2-1	TRBV9
CASKETFGYEQYF	TRBJ2-7	TRBV19
CASSANGGLSTDTQYF	TRBJ2-3	TRBV7-6
CASSPTLAGGAYEQYF	TRBJ2-7	TRBV18
CASSDDSEKLFF	TRBJ1-4	TRBV12-3/TRBV12-4
CASSDRGRNQPQHF	TRBJ1-5	TRBV6-1